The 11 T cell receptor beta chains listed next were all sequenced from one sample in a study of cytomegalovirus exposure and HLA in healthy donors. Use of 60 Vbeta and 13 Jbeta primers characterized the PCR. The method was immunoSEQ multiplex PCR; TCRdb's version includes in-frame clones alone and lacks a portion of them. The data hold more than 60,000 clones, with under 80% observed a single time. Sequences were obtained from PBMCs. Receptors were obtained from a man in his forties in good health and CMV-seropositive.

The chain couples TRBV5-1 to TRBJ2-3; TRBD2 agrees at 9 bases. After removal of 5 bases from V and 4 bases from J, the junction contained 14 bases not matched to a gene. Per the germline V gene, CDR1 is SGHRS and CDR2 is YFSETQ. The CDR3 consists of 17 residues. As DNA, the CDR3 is TGCGCCAGCAGAGTTGGGTCCGCGGGGGGGAAGTCAGATACGCAGTATTTT. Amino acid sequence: CASRVGSAGGKSDTQYF. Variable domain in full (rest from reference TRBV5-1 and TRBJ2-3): KAGVTQTPRYLIKTRGQQVTLSCSPISGHRSVSWYQQTPGQGLQFLFEYFSETQRNKGNFPGRFSGRQFSNSRSEMNVSTLELGDSALYLCASRVGSAGGKSDTQYFGPGTRLTVL.

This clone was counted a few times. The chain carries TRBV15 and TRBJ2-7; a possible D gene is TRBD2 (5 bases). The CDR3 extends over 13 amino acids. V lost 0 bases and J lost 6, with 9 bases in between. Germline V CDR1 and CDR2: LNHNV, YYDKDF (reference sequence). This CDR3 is CATSRDRGGEQYF. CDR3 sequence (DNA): TGTGCCACCAGCAGAGATCGAGGAGGCGAGCAGTACTTC.

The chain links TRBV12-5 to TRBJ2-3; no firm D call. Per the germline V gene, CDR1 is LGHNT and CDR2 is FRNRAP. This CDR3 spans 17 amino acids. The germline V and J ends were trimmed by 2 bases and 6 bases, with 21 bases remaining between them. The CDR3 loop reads CASGLFTAEGIIDTQYF. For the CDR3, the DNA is TGTGCTAGTGGTTTGTTCACGGCGGAAGGTATTATCGATACGCAGTATTTT.

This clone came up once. The CDR3 DNA reads as TGTGCCAGCAACCCACCGACAGGGAGTTCCACTGAAGCTTTCTTT. As protein: CASNPPTGSSTEAFF. The chain has TRBV28 and TRBJ1-1, with 7 bases aligning to TRBD1. The CDR3 spans 15 residues. Per germline, CDR1 MDHEN and CDR2 SYDVKM. The ends lost 7 bases at V and 4 bases at J; junction bases unmatched: 12.

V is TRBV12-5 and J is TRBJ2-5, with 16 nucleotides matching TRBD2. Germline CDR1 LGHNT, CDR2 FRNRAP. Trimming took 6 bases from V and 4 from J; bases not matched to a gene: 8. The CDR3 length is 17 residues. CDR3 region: CASGRTGLAGGPETQYF. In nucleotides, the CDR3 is TGTGCTAGTGGGCGAACGGGACTAGCGGGAGGGCCAGAGACCCAGTACTTC.

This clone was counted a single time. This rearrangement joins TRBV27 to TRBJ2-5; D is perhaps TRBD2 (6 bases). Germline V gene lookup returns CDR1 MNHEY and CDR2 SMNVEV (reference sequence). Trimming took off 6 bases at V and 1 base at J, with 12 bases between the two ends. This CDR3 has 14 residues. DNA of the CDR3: TGTGCCAGCAGCCTACGGGGGAGCCAAGAGACCCAGTACTTC. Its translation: CASSLRGSQETQYF.

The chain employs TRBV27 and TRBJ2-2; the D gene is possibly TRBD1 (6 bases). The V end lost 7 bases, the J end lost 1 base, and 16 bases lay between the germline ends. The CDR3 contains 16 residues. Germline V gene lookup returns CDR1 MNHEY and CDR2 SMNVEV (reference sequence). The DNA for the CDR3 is TGTGCCAGCACCTGGGGTGGGACACTGAACACCGGGGAGCTGTTTTTT. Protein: CASTWGGTLNTGELFF.

CDR3 in amino acids: CASSLAGVGNEQYF. The CDR3 nucleotides are TGTGCCAGCAGCTTAGCTGGAGTCGGCAACGAGCAGTACTTC. This chain joins TRBV11-2 and TRBJ2-7, with D unresolved. Germline V gene sequence: CDR1 SGHAT, CDR2 FQNNGV. This CDR3 has 14 residues. The V end lost 1 base, the J end lost 5 bases, and 12 bases lay between the germline ends.

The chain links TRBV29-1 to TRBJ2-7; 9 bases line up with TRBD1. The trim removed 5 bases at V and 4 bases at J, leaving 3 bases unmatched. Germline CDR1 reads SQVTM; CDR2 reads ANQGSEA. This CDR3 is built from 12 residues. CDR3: CSVPTGGYEQYF. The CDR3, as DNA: TGCAGCGTTCCGACAGGGGGTTACGAGCAGTACTTC.

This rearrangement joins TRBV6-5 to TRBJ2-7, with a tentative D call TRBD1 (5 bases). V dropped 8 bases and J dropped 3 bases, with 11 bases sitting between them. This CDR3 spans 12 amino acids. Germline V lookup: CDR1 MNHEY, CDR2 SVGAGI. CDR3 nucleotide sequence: TGTGCCAGCGCCGATCAGGGCTACGAGCAGTACTTC. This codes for CASADQGYEQYF.

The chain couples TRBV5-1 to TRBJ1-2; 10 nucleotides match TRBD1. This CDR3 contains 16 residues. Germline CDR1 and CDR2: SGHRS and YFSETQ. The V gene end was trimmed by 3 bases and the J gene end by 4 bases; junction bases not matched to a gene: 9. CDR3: CASSSGTGDGGYGYTF. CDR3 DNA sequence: TGCGCCAGCAGCTCCGGGACAGGGGATGGAGGCTATGGCTACACCTTC.